Detailed here is one T cell receptor beta chain. As yet, its antigen is unknown. This sample stems from a study of CD8+CD57+ T cells in acquired aplastic anemia. Study background: Some 10 million reads were obtained on average for healthy donor CD4+ cells.

The template for TCR beta VDJ and CDR3 sequence profiling was genomic DNA. Using its own MiXCR run on the reads, TCRdb lists one record per CDR3 protein. The sample comprises around 150,000 distinct CDR3 sequences, around 45% of which are singletons, and 0.8% to 1.1% rests with the top ten. Study observations and caveats: The study identified 25 to 30 CD8+ CDR3 sequences shared by patients and controls.

The V gene's germline CDR1 is MGHRA and CDR2 YSYEKL. The CDR3 is made up of 16 amino acids. Trimming shortened V by 1 base and J by 2 bases, and 12 bases separated the two germline ends. The sequencing input was sorted CD4+, CD8+, or CD8+CD57+ T cells (not recorded which) from PBMCs. This clonotype originated in a human donor in good health. V and J are TRBV4-1 and TRBJ1-3; D unclear. Here the CDR3 reads CASSQGEMGTGNTIYF. In nucleotides, the CDR3 is TGCGCCAGCAGCCAAGGGGAAATGGGGACTGGAAACACCATATATTTT.